This T cell receptor beta chain was documented in a study of blood T cell repertoires in COVID-19. Overall study: T cells, B-cell-depleted T cells, or PBMCs provided the cDNA or gDNA that served as material.

V was cut by 6 bases and J by 0 bases, with 12 bases left in between. The CDR3 is 14 residues long. The germline CDR1 and CDR2 sequences are MNHEY and SVGAGI. Some clones are missing from TCRdb's copy, which holds only in-frame ones; the method was immunoSEQ multiplex PCR. This table has under 150,000 clones, under 95% appearing once. This receptor was obtained from a man aged 45-60 years with active COVID-19. The chain is built from TRBV6-5 and TRBJ2-7; the D is unclear. What was sequenced was peripheral blood. Here the CDR3 DNA reads TGTGCCAGCAGCAAAGAACCGAGCTCCTACGAGCAGTACTTC. It encodes CASSKEPSSYEQYF.